The T cell receptor (beta chain) under discussion was sequenced for a study of radiation and T cells in renal cell carcinoma. Overall study: Nephrectomy followed 15 Gy stereotactic body radiation by 4 weeks.

The study's findings and limits: Top tumor clonotypes rose in blood 2 weeks post-radiation, then contracted.

This clone was observed a single time. Its antigen is not identified. The CDR3 contains 16 residues. Trimming at V came to 4 bases and at J to 8 bases, leaving 16 bases not matched to a gene. Looked up from germline, CDR1 is SGHRS and CDR2 is YFSETQ. Regarding time point: blood 2 weeks post-SBRT. Regarding treatment: 15 Gy SBRT to primary tumor, nephrectomy 4 weeks later. Serial blood draws occurred at baseline and 2 and 4 weeks post-SBRT. The patient's renal cell carcinoma had clear cell pathology. Repertoires were generated with immunoSEQ multiplex PCR, while TCRdb's copy carries only in-frame clones and drops some. The sample lists 120,000 or so clones, about four fifths seen once, with 5.8% in the top ten.

The sequencing used blood, collected from a patient whose treatment included radiotherapy and nephrectomy. This sequence joins TRBV5-1 and TRBJ1-2, with 8 bases that match TRBD1. This TCR derives from a man in his forties or fifties with renal cell carcinoma. CDR3 sequence reads: CASSTSGTGLAGGYTF. CDR3 bases: TGCGCCAGCAGCACTTCCGGGACAGGACTGGCCGGCGGCTACACCTTC. The entire variable domain, with the rest obtained from reference TRBV5-1 and TRBJ1-2, is as follows: KAGVTQTPRYLIKTRGQQVTLSCSPISGHRSVSWYQQTPGQGLQFLFEYFSETQRNKGNFPGRFSGRQFSNSRSEMNVSTLELGDSALYLCASSTSGTGLAGGYTFGSGTRLTVV.